These T cell receptor beta chains were read from a single sample in a study of blood T cell repertoires in COVID-19. The data were produced by immunoSEQ multiplex PCR, yet TCRdb's version contains in-frame clones alone and is incomplete. The profile shows 250,000 to 300,000 clones, about 87% of them singletons. Material: peripheral blood. The receptor source for this set is an older woman with COVID-19, enrolled during active disease. The CDR3 runs from the conserved cysteine through the conserved F or W. D genes are given only for firm matches. Clone size is not always given. Where it is, it says once, few, many or a class for expanded clones.

TGTGCCAGCAGCTTTACAGGGCGGGATTCACCCCTCCACTTT,CASSFTGRDSPLHF,.,.,TRBV5-6,TRBJ1-6
TGTGCCAGCAGCGGGCGGGACTTCTCCTACGAGCAGTACTTC,CASSGRDFSYEQYF,.,.,TRBV9,TRBJ2-7
TGTGCCAGCAGTACGGGATCAAACTATGGCTACACCTTC,CASSTGSNYGYTF,.,.,TRBV2,TRBJ1-2
TGCGCCAGCAGCCAAACCCTACTTGCGCCGAGCCCCTACAATGAGCAGTTCTTC,CASSQTLLAPSPYNEQFF,.,few,TRBV4-1,TRBJ2-1
TGCGCCAGCAGCCAAGACCCCCTAGCGGGATACAATGAGCAGTTCTTC,CASSQDPLAGYNEQFF,TRBD2,.,TRBV4-3,TRBJ2-1
TGTGCCAGCAGCGTATCGGCTAGCGGGAAGTTTACTGAGCAGTTCTTC,CASSVSASGKFTEQFF,TRBD2,.,TRBV9,TRBJ2-1
TGCGCCAGCAGTGCCAATAGCAATCAGCCCCAGCATTTT,CASSANSNQPQHF,.,few,TRBV10-2,TRBJ1-5
TGTGCCAGCAGTTTTATGTTACAGGGGACCTACGAGCAGTACTTC,CASSFMLQGTYEQYF,TRBD1,once,TRBV7-2,TRBJ2-7
TGTGCCAGGTCGACCCGGAGGGATGAAAAACTGTTTTTT,CARSTRRDEKLFF,.,.,TRBV30,TRBJ1-4
TGTGCCAGCAAGGCGACAGGGTATTCACCCCTCCACTTT,CASKATGYSPLHF,TRBD1,once,TRBV27,TRBJ1-6
TGTGCCAGCAACCGGGATGGCAATCAGCCCCAGCATTTT,CASNRDGNQPQHF,.,.,TRBV28,TRBJ1-5
TGTGCCACCATGGGACAGGGGTACACCGGGGAGCTGTTTTTT,CATMGQGYTGELFF,TRBD1,.,TRBV24-1,TRBJ2-2
TGTGCCAGCAGGACAGGGACCTATGGCTACACCTTC,CASRTGTYGYTF,TRBD1,.,TRBV6-5,TRBJ1-2
TGCGCCAGCAGCTCGACTAGCTTTCCAGATACGCAGTATTTT,CASSSTSFPDTQYF,TRBD2,.,TRBV5-1,TRBJ2-3
TGTGCCTGGAGCAGGGTCTCTGGAAACACCATATATTTT,CAWSRVSGNTIYF,.,few,TRBV30,TRBJ1-3
TGTGCCAGCAGCCAAGACGGCGGACAGGGGACCGATACGCAGTATTTT,CASSQDGGQGTDTQYF,TRBD1,.,TRBV14,TRBJ2-3
TGTGCCAGCAAAGGACAGGGGCAGGGCTACACCTTC,CASKGQGQGYTF,TRBD1,.,TRBV6-5,TRBJ1-2
TGTGCCAGCAGTTACAACGGGAGGGCAAACGAGCAGTACTTC,CASSYNGRANEQYF,TRBD2,few,TRBV6-5,TRBJ2-7
TGTGCCAGCAGCTTTTACCGGGACAGGGACCACAATGAGCAGTTCTTC,CASSFYRDRDHNEQFF,TRBD1,.,TRBV11-1,TRBJ2-1
TGCGCCAGCAGCCACCTGGGACAGGGGTACTATGGCTACACCTTC,CASSHLGQGYYGYTF,TRBD1,.,TRBV4-1,TRBJ1-2
TGTGCCAGTATTCTTAGATCCGGGACAGCGAACTATGGCTACACCTTC,CASILRSGTANYGYTF,TRBD1,.,TRBV19,TRBJ1-2
TGTGCCAGCGGACGGACAGGGGGGAACATTCAGTACTTC,CASGRTGGNIQYF,TRBD1,.,TRBV6-5,TRBJ2-4
TGTGCCAGCAGCTTGGCGGACTACACTGAAGCTTTCTTT,CASSLADYTEAFF,.,.,TRBV5-5,TRBJ1-1
TGTGCCAGCACCCGAGGGACAGAACTTAACTATGGCTACACCTTC,CASTRGTELNYGYTF,TRBD1,.,TRBV6-5,TRBJ1-2
TGTGCCAGCAGCCAAGGGTGGCGGGGCCCTAGCTCCTACAATGAGCAGTTCTTC,CASSQGWRGPSSYNEQFF,.,.,TRBV7-9,TRBJ2-1
TGTGCCAGCAGTCCACAGGGTACTAATGAAAAACTGTTTTTT,CASSPQGTNEKLFF,.,few,TRBV28,TRBJ1-4
TGTGCCAGCAGTTTATCGCCAGGGTATAATTCACCCCTCCACTTT,CASSLSPGYNSPLHF,.,.,TRBV27,TRBJ1-6
TGTGCCAGCAGCTTGGGGGGGCGGGCAGATACGCAGTATTTT,CASSLGGRADTQYF,.,.,TRBV5-4,TRBJ2-3
TGTGCCAGCAGTCGAAGGACAGGGGAAAAACTGTTTTTT,CASSRRTGEKLFF,TRBD1,.,TRBV6-4,TRBJ1-4
TGTGCCAGCAGTTCCAGGGTAATGAACACTGAAGCTTTCTTT,CASSSRVMNTEAFF,.,few,TRBV28,TRBJ1-1
TGTGCCAGCAGCCAGGGGGGTTGGCAGCCCCAGCATTTT,CASSQGGWQPQHF,.,.,TRBV14,TRBJ1-5
TGTGCCAGCAGCCCGGGACAGGCGGGAGCCTACAATGAGCAGTTCTTC,CASSPGQAGAYNEQFF,.,.,TRBV7-7,TRBJ2-1
TGTGCCAGCAGTTTAAGTGTACTAGCGGGACGGAATGAGCAGTTCTTC,CASSLSVLAGRNEQFF,TRBD2,.,TRBV28,TRBJ2-1
TGTGCCAGCAGTTTTTCAGGGCTGAGTTACAATGAGCAGTTCTTC,CASSFSGLSYNEQFF,.,.,TRBV27,TRBJ2-1
TGTGCCTCCGGACAATCGGGCTCCTATAATTCACCCCTCCACTTT,CASGQSGSYNSPLHF,.,.,TRBV6-5,TRBJ1-6
TGTGCCAGCAGCCCAGGGACTAGCGGGAGCTACGAGCAGTACTTC,CASSPGTSGSYEQYF,TRBD2,.,TRBV7-2,TRBJ2-7
TGTGCCAGCTACCCGAGCGGGAGAGGAGATACGCAGTATTTT,CASYPSGRGDTQYF,TRBD2,.,TRBV28,TRBJ2-3
TGTGCCAGCATTAGACGACTAGCGGGAGGGATCACCGGGGAGCTGTTTTTT,CASIRRLAGGITGELFF,TRBD2,.,TRBV27,TRBJ2-2
TGCGCCAGCAGCCAAGAGGGGCGCAGGGAAGAGACCCAGTACTTC,CASSQEGRREETQYF,.,.,TRBV4-1,TRBJ2-5
TGTGCCAGCAGCCAAGGGGGGAGGGAGACCCAGTACTTC,CASSQGGRETQYF,.,.,TRBV3-1/TRBV3-2,TRBJ2-5
TGCGCCAGCAGCCAAGATCTTGATCAGCCCCAGCATTTT,CASSQDLDQPQHF,.,.,TRBV4-3,TRBJ1-5
TGCGCCAGCAGCCAGAGACTAGCGGGAGAGGGGAGGACAGATACGCAGTATTTT,CASSQRLAGEGRTDTQYF,TRBD2,.,TRBV4-1,TRBJ2-3
TGTGCCAGCAGCAGGACTTTAGGTACTGAAGCTTTCTTT,CASSRTLGTEAFF,.,.,TRBV9,TRBJ1-1
TGTGCCAGTAGTACCCTGACAGGGTTAAACTATGGCTACACCTTC,CASSTLTGLNYGYTF,TRBD1,few,TRBV19,TRBJ1-2
TGTGCCAGCAGCCCACGGGACAACTACGAGCAGTACTTC,CASSPRDNYEQYF,.,.,TRBV3-1/TRBV3-2,TRBJ2-7
TGCGCCAGCAGCCAAGACCCGACAGCCTCTAATGAAAAACTGTTTTTT,CASSQDPTASNEKLFF,.,once,TRBV4-1,TRBJ1-4
TGCGCCAGTAACAGGGGGGATTTCACTGGGGCCAACGTCCTGACTTTC,CASNRGDFTGANVLTF,TRBD1,.,TRBV5-1,TRBJ2-6
TGTGCCAGCAGCCGATACTCAACAGGGGGTGTCTATGGCTACACCTTC,CASSRYSTGGVYGYTF,TRBD1,.,TRBV11-2,TRBJ1-2
TGTGCCAGCAGTCGACAGGGTCTCTCTGGAAACACCATATATTTT,CASSRQGLSGNTIYF,TRBD1,.,TRBV6-5,TRBJ1-3
TGTGCCAGTAGTATCACGAAATCGCGGGGCTACACCTTC,CASSITKSRGYTF,.,.,TRBV19,TRBJ1-2
TGTGCCAGCAGCCAAGATCGAGGGAGGAATGAAAAACTGTTTTTT,CASSQDRGRNEKLFF,.,once,TRBV3-1/TRBV3-2,TRBJ1-4
TGTGCCAGCAGAAGACAGGGGGGCACCGGGGAGCTGTTTTTT,CASRRQGGTGELFF,TRBD1,.,TRBV28,TRBJ2-2
TGTGCCAGCAGCCCTTGGGGACTGGAAGAGACCCAGTACTTC,CASSPWGLEETQYF,.,.,TRBV7-3,TRBJ2-5